This entry features one TCR beta chain sequence. Its antigen remains unknown. The sample originates from a study of PD-1 blockade in classical Hodgkin lymphoma. About the study: A 3 mg/kg intravenous dose of nivolumab was received by patients every 2 weeks. The study's findings and limits: Patients newly diagnosed and complete responders had comparable baseline diversity. By C4D1, CD4+ diversity increased significantly, especially in complete responders.

Only in-frame clones appear in the TCRdb table, and some are missing; sequencing was by immunoSEQ multiplex PCR. Of about 35,000 clones listed, around 90% were seen once; the top ten hold around 0.21%. Relapse after autologous stem cell transplantation occurred in every patient, and brentuximab vedotin exposure varied. From thawed PBMCs, CD4+ T cells were purified using magnetic negative selection. Each best response was a complete response, a partial response or progressive disease. V shed 4 bases, J shed 3 bases, and the junction held 2 bases outside the gene matches. Germline V gene sequence: CDR1 SGHRS, CDR2 YFSETQ. The CDR3 is 14 residues long.

The chain uses TRBV5-1 and TRBJ2-2, with 8 bases aligning to TRBD1. Sequences were derived from CD4+ T cells from blood, sampled at baseline. This receptor was obtained from a human donor with classical Hodgkin lymphoma. CDR3 sequence reads: CASSLTGDTGELFF. Here the CDR3 DNA reads TGCGCCAGCAGCCTGACAGGGGACACCGGGGAGCTGTTTTTT.